The 26 T cell receptor beta chains listed next were all sequenced from one sample in a study of control samples from healthy donors and cancer patients. The table came from immunoSEQ multiplex PCR; TCRdb's copy has only in-frame clones and leaves some out. The table lists 130,000 or so clones, roughly nine tenths of them singletons, with less than 8.5% in the top ten. Sequences were obtained from blood. The receptors were gathered from a man between 18 and 29 years old in good health.

This clone occurred once. The chain couples TRBV14 to TRBJ2-3; D remains unclear. The CDR3 sequence is 14 residues long. Trimming cost V 0 bases and J 4 bases, with 8 bases left between them. The V gene's germline CDR1 is SGHDN and CDR2 FVKESK. The CDR3 DNA follows: TGTGCCAGCAGCCAAGATCTCATGCCAGATACGCAGTATTTT. This gives the protein CASSQDLMPDTQYF.

This chain connects TRBV27 to TRBJ1-2; D is ambiguous. The V gene lost 2 bases and the J gene lost 4 bases, with 14 bases spanning the gap. The CDR3 is 15 residues long. Germline V lookup: CDR1 MNHEY, CDR2 SMNVEV (reference sequence). The CDR3 DNA sequence: TGTGCCAGCAGTTTAGCGGCAGGAGGGCGCTATGGCTACACCTTC. This translates into CASSLAAGGRYGYTF.

The V gene is TRBV9, the J gene TRBJ2-5, with 9 bases matching TRBD2. The CDR3 spans 15 residues. Trimming cost V 3 bases and J 1 base; bases outside gene matches: 4. Germline V CDR1 and CDR2: SGDLS, YYNGEE. The CDR3 here is CASSAGTSTQETQYF. As DNA, the CDR3 is TGTGCCAGCAGCGCCGGGACTAGCACCCAAGAGACCCAGTACTTC. The entire variable domain, with the rest obtained from reference TRBV9 and TRBJ2-5, is as follows: DSGVTQTPKHLITATGQRVTLRCSPRSGDLSVYWYQQSLDQGLQFLIQYYNGEERAKGNILERFSAQQFPDLHSELNLSSLELGDSALYFCASSAGTSTQETQYFGPGTRLLVL.

This clone was seen once. The V and J genes are TRBV30 and TRBJ2-5; 8 bases fit TRBD1. Germline V gene lookup returns CDR1 GTSNPN and CDR2 SVGIG (reference sequence). The CDR3 loop spans 12 amino acids. V was pared by 5 bases and J by 4 bases, with 3 bases of the junction left unmatched. In DNA form, the CDR3 reads TGTGCCTGGGACAGGGGCCGAGAGACCCAGTACTTC. Translated: CAWDRGRETQYF.

The rearrangement joins TRBV2 to TRBJ1-4; D not certain. CDR3 length: 14 amino acids. CDR1 SNHLY and CDR2 FYNNEI come from the germline V gene. V lost 6 bases, J lost 8 bases, and 16 bases lay in between. For the CDR3, the DNA is TGTGCCAGCAGCACGGGAGTCTTGGGGGAAAAACTGTTTTTT. Amino acids: CASSTGVLGEKLFF.

This chain links TRBV20-1 with TRBJ2-5; TRBD1 matches 8 bases. J lost 2 bases, V lost 3 bases, and 5 bases had no gene match. Germline CDR1 DFQATT, CDR2 SNEGSKA (reference sequence). CDR3 length: 14 residues. CDR3 nucleotide sequence: TGCAGTGCTAGTGACAGGGGCCATCAAGAGACCCAGTACTTC. As protein: CSASDRGHQETQYF.

In its sample, this clone was seen once. The CDR3 protein is CASSSRTGSTDTQYF. CDR3 coding DNA: TGTGCCAGCAGTTCGCGGACAGGGAGCACAGATACGCAGTATTTT. The chain carries TRBV6-5 and TRBJ2-3; 8 bases align to TRBD1. Unmatched junction bases numbered 3, after V lost 4 bases and J lost 0 bases. Germline-derived CDR1 and CDR2 are MNHEY and SVGAGI. The CDR3 loop spans 15 amino acids.

This chain links TRBV4-2 with TRBJ1-3; a possible D gene is TRBD1 (6 bases). Trimming removed 2 bases at V and 3 bases at J, with 11 bases between. There are 15 residues in the CDR3. From germline, CDR1 is LGHNA and CDR2 YNFKEQ. The CDR3 reads CASSQFQGSGNTIYF. The CDR3, as DNA: TGTGCCAGCAGCCAATTTCAGGGGAGTGGAAACACCATATATTTT.

This chain joins TRBV10-3 and TRBJ2-5, with 8 bases matching TRBD1. Germline V gene lookup returns CDR1 ENHRY and CDR2 SYGVKD. CDR3 length equals 14 residues. The V gene end was trimmed by 3 bases and the J gene end by 7 bases; junction bases not matched to a gene: 7. CDR3 amino acids: CAISDGQGRVTQYF. Here the CDR3 DNA reads TGTGCCATCAGTGACGGACAGGGCCGGGTGACCCAGTACTTC.

The chain links TRBV2 to TRBJ2-1; D unresolved. Trimming took 4 bases from V and 6 from J, leaving 16 bases between them. The CDR3 has 15 amino acids. Germline CDR1 is SNHLY and CDR2 is FYNNEI. The CDR3 region has the DNA TGTGCCAGCAGTGCGGAGTACGGGTTCGGCAATGAGCAGTTCTTC. Translation: CASSAEYGFGNEQFF.

This chain connects TRBV5-6 to TRBJ1-6; the D gene is possibly TRBD1 (6 bases). Germline-derived CDR1 and CDR2 are SGHDT and YYEEEE. The CDR3 is made up of 16 amino acids. The V and J ends lost 4 bases and 7 bases respectively, with 18 bases between them. CDR3 sequence: CASSPPGGGWNSPLHF. CDR3 coding DNA: TGTGCCAGCAGCCCGCCTGGAGGGGGATGGAATTCACCCCTCCACTTT.

V usage is TRBV6-5 and J usage is TRBJ2-3, with D tentatively TRBD2 (5 bases). Trimming removed 4 bases at V and 0 bases at J, with 8 bases between. The CDR3 extends over 14 amino acids. Germline values: CDR1 MNHEY, CDR2 SVGAGI. The CDR3 DNA is TGTGCCAGCAGTTTACTAGGAAGCACAGATACGCAGTATTTT. Translation gives CASSLLGSTDTQYF.

The chain employs TRBV11-2 and TRBJ1-4; 7 positions agree with TRBD1. Unmatched junction bases numbered 7, after V lost 6 bases and J lost 0 bases. Germline lookup yields CDR1 SGHAT and CDR2 FQNNGV. This CDR3 spans 16 amino acids. The CDR3 DNA is TGTGCCAGCAGATTTCTAACAGGGGCAACTAATGAAAAACTGTTTTTT. Translation: CASRFLTGATNEKLFF.

The chain uses TRBV6-1 and TRBJ1-1; the D gene is possibly TRBD1 (5 bases). The germline V gene has CDR1 MNHNS and CDR2 SASEGT. The V gene lost 3 bases and the J gene lost 1 base, with 6 bases spanning the gap. The CDR3 length is 13 residues. The DNA for the CDR3 is TGTGCCAGCAGTGACCAGGGGAACACTGAAGCTTTCTTT. Encoded protein: CASSDQGNTEAFF.

CDR3 bases: TGCGCCAGCAGCGTAAACAGGGACCTCTACGAGCAGTACTTC. Its protein product is CASSVNRDLYEQYF. V usage is TRBV5-1 and J usage is TRBJ2-7; perhaps TRBD1 as D (6 bases). This CDR3 has 14 amino acids. Per the germline V gene, CDR1 is SGHRS and CDR2 is YFSETQ. Trimming removed 4 bases at V and 3 bases at J, with 14 bases between.

The V and J genes are TRBV7-2 and TRBJ1-2; D uncertain. The germline gives CDR1 SGHTA, CDR2 FQGNSA. Trimming shortened V by 1 base and J by 5 bases, and 8 bases separated the two germline ends. The CDR3 runs 13 residues. The CDR3 region is CASSLGWEYGYTF. DNA for the CDR3: TGTGCCAGCAGCTTAGGGTGGGAATATGGCTACACCTTC.

This chain links TRBV5-1 with TRBJ1-2, with D unclear. V was shortened by 3 bases and J by 6 bases, with 9 bases between the two germline ends. The CDR3 is made up of 12 amino acids. The germline V gene encodes CDR1 SGHRS and CDR2 YFSETQ. The CDR3 spells CASSSRLDGYTF. CDR3 nucleotide sequence: TGCGCCAGCAGCTCGAGGTTGGATGGCTACACCTTC.

The chain carries TRBV18 and TRBJ2-2; possibly TRBD1 for D (5 bases). V lost 2 bases, J lost 0 bases, and 10 bases lay in between. Germline-derived CDR1 and CDR2 are KGHSH and LQKENI. CDR3 length equals 16 residues. Written as DNA, the CDR3 is TGTGCCAGCTCACCAAACAGGCCTTCGAACACCGGGGAGCTGTTTTTT. It translates to CASSPNRPSNTGELFF.

V is TRBV15 and J is TRBJ2-3; D is uncertain. Germline loops: CDR1 LNHNV, CDR2 YYDKDF (reference sequence). V was clipped by 7 bases and J by 0 bases, with 17 bases between them. The CDR3 consists of 16 residues. CDR3 amino acids: CATTPYEFSSTDTQYF. The CDR3, as DNA: TGTGCCACCACCCCCTATGAGTTCAGTAGCACAGATACGCAGTATTTT.

The chain is built from TRBV29-1 and TRBJ2-3, with a weak D call TRBD2 (6 bases). The CDR3 covers 14 residues. The germline V gene has CDR1 SQVTM and CDR2 ANQGSEA. V was pared by 4 bases and J by 4 bases, with 15 bases between. The CDR3 spells CSVVTGVSADTQYF. For the CDR3, the DNA is TGCAGCGTTGTGACGGGGGTGAGTGCAGATACGCAGTATTTT.

The chain joins TRBV9 to TRBJ2-3, with 7 bases aligning to TRBD1. There are 14 residues in the CDR3. Germline CDR1 SGDLS, CDR2 YYNGEE. V was pared by 5 bases and J by 1 base, with 4 bases of the junction left unmatched. CDR3 protein: CASRNRGRTDTQYF. CDR3 DNA sequence: TGTGCCAGCAGAAACAGGGGCCGCACAGATACGCAGTATTTT.

The V gene is TRBV5-1, the J gene TRBJ1-6; 7 bases are shared with TRBD1. Germline V gives CDR1 SGHRS, CDR2 YFSETQ. V shed 0 bases and J 7 bases; nucleotides not matched to a gene: 4. CDR3 length equals 15 residues. CDR3 bases: TGCGCCAGCAGCTTGGCCGCAGGGGGAAATTCACCCCTCCACTTT. Amino acid sequence: CASSLAAGGNSPLHF.

The gene calls are TRBV19 and TRBJ1-5; D is undetermined. Germline CDR1 LNHDA, CDR2 SQIVND (reference sequence). V was cut by 5 bases and J by 5 bases, with 10 bases left in between. CDR3 length: 13 residues. In DNA, the CDR3 is TGTGCCAGTAGTTGGGGTGGGGATCAGCCCCAGCATTTT. Translated, it gives CASSWGGDQPQHF.

The chain combines TRBV19 with TRBJ2-3; 10 bases match TRBD1. Germline V lookup: CDR1 LNHDA, CDR2 SQIVND (reference sequence). The CDR3 covers 12 residues. The ends lost 9 bases at V and 7 bases at J; junction bases unmatched: 4. This CDR3 is CASRDRGHTQYF. The CDR3 region has the DNA TGTGCCAGCAGGGACAGGGGACATACGCAGTATTTT.

This rearrangement joins TRBV5-8 to TRBJ1-1; no reliable D call. The V end was cut by 1 base, the J end by 2 bases, with 9 bases between. CDR1 and CDR2 (germline): SGHTS, YDEGEE. The CDR3 loop spans 14 amino acids. This CDR3 reads CASSLSQRNTEAFF. DNA of the CDR3: TGTGCCAGCAGCTTGTCACAACGAAACACTGAAGCTTTCTTT.

V usage is TRBV3-1 (or the pseudogene TRBV3-2) and J usage is TRBJ2-5; D remains unclear. Germline CDR1 reads LGHDT; CDR2 reads YNNKEL (reference sequence). V lost 3 bases and J lost 0, with 11 bases in between. The CDR3 is 15 residues long. DNA for the CDR3: TGTGCCAGCAGCCAGCGCGGCAGCCACCAAGAGACCCAGTACTTC. Amino acids: CASSQRGSHQETQYF.